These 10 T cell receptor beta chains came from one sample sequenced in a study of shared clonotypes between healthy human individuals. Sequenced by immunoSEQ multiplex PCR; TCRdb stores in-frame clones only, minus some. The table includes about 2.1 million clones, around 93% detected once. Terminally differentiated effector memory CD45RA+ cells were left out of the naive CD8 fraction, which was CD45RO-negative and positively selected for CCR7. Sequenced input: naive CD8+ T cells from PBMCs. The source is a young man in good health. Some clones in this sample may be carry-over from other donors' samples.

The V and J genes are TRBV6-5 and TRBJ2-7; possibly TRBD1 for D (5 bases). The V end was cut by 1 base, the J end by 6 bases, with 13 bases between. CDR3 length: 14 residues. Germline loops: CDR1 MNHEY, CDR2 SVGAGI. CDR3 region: CASSYWQGTGEQYF. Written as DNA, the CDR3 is TGTGCCAGCAGTTACTGGCAGGGCACTGGCGAGCAGTACTTC.

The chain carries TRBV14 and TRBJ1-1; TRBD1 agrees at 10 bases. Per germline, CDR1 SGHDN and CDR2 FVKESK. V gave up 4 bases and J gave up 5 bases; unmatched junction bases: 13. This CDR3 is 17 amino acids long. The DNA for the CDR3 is TGTGCCAGCAGCCGAGAGAGACCGGGACAGGGGATTACTGAAGCTTTCTTT. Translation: CASSRERPGQGITEAFF. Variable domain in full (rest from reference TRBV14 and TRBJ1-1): EAGVTQFPSHSVIEKGQTVTLRCDPISGHDNLYWYRRVMGKEIKFLLHFVKESKQDESGMPNNRFLAERTGGTYSTLKVQPAELEDSGVYFCASSRERPGQGITEAFFGQGTRLTVV.

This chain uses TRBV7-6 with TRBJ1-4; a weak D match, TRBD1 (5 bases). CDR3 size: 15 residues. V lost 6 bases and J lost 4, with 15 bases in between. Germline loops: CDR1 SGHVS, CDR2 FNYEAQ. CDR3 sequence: CASSHRDADNEKLFF. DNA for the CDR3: TGTGCCAGCAGTCACCGGGACGCTGATAATGAAAAACTGTTTTTT.

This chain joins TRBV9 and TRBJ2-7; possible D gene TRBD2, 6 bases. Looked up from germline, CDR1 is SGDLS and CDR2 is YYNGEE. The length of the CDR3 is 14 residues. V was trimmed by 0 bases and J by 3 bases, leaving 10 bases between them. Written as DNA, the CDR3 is TGTGCCAGCAGCGTAGGAACGGGAGACTACGAGCAGTACTTC. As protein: CASSVGTGDYEQYF.

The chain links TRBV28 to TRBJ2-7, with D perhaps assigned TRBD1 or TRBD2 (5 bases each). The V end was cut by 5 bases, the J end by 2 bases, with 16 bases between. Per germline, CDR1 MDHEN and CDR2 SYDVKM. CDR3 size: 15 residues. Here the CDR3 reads CASSPPGPSPYEQYF. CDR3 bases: TGTGCCAGCAGTCCCCCGGGACCCTCCCCCTACGAGCAGTACTTC.

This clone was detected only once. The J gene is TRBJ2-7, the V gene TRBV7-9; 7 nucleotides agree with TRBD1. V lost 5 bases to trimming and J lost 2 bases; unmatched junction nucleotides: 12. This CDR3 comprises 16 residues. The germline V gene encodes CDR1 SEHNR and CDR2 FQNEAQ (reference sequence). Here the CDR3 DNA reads TGTGCCAGCAGCCCCCCGGGACAGCCCGACCCCTACGAGCAGTACTTC. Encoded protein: CASSPPGQPDPYEQYF.

CDR3 DNA: TGTGCCAGCAGGCTAGCTTCGGCTAGCGGGTACAATGAGCAGTTCTTC. It specifies CASRLASASGYNEQFF. The chain carries TRBV7-9 and TRBJ2-1; TRBD2 aligns across 8 bases. V gave up 6 bases and J gave up 4 bases; unmatched junction bases: 11. CDR1 and CDR2 from the germline V gene are SEHNR and FQNEAQ (reference sequence). The CDR3 loop spans 16 amino acids.

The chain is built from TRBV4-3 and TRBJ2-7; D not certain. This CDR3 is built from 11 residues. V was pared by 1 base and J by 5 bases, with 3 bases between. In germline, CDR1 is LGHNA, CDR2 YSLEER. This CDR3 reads CASSQANEQYF. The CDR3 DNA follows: TGCGCCAGCAGCCAAGCAAACGAGCAGTACTTC.

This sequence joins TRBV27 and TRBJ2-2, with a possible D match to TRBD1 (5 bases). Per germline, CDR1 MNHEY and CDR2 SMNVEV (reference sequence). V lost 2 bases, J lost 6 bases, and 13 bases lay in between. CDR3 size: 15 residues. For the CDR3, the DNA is TGTGCCAGCAGTTTAACGTTTCAGGGCGCCGGGGAGCTGTTTTTT. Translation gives CASSLTFQGAGELFF.

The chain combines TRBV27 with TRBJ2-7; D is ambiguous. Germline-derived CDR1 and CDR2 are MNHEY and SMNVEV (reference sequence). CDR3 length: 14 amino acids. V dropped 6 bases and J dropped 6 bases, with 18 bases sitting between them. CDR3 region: CASSPQASLREQYF. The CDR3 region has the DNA TGTGCCAGCAGCCCACAAGCGTCCCTCCGCGAGCAGTACTTC.